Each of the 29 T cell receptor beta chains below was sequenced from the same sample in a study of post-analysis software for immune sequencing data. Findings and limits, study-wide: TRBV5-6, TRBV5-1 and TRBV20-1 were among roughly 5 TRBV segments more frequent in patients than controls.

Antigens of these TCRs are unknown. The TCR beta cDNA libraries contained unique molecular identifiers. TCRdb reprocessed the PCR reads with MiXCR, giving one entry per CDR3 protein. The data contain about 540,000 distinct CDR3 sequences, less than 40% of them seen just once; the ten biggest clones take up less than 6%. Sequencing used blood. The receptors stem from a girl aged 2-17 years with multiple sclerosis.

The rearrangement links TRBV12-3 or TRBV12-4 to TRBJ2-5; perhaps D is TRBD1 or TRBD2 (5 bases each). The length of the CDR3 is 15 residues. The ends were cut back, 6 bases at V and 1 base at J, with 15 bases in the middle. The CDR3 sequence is CASSSRETVQETQYF. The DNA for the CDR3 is TGTGCCAGCAGCAGCAGGGAGACAGTCCAAGAGACCCAGTACTTC.

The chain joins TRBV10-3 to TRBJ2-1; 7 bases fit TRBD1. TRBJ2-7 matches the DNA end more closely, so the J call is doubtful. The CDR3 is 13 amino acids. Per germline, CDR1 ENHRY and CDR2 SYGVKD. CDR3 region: CATGLGQYNEQYF. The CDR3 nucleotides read TGTGCTACTGGTCTGGGACAGTACAATGAGCAGTACTTC.

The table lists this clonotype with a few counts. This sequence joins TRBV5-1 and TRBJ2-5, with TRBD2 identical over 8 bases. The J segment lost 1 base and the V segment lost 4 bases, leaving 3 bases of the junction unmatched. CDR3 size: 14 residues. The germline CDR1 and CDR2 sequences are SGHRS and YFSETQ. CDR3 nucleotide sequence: TGCGCCAGCAGCGACGGGGGGGTCCAAGAGACCCAGTACTTC. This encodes CASSDGGVQETQYF.

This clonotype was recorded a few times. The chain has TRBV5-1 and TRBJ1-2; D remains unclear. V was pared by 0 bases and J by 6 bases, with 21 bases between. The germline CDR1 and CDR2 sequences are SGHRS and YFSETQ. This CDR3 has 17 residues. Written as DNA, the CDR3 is TGCGCCAGCAGCTTGGTTCCAGCGCCGGATCGTGGGGATGGCTACACCTTC. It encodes CASSLVPAPDRGDGYTF.

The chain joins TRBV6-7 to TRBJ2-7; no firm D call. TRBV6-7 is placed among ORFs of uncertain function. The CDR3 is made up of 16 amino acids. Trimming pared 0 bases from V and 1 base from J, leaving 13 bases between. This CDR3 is CASSYSRLRSSYEQYF. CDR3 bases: TGTGCCAGCAGTTACTCCAGGTTAAGGTCATCCTACGAGCAGTACTTC.

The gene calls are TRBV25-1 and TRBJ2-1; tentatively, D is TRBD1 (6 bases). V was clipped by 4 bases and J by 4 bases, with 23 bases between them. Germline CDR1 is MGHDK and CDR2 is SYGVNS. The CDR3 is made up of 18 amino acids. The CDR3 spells CASSGGYFRGSGYNEQFF. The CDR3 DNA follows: TGTGCCAGCAGTGGGGGGTATTTCAGGGGCTCTGGTTACAATGAGCAGTTCTTC.

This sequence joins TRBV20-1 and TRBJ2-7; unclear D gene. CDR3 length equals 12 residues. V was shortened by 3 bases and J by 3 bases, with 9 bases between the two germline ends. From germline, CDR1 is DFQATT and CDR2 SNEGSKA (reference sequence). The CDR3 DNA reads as TGCAGTGCTAGGTACACAAACTACGAGCAGTACTTC. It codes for CSARYTNYEQYF.

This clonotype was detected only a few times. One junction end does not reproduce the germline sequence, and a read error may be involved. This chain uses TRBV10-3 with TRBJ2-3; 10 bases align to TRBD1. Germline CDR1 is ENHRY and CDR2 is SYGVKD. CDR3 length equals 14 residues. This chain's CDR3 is CAVSGTGGTDTQYF. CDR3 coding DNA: TGTGCCGTCAGCGGGACAGGGGGCACAGATACGCAGTATTTT.

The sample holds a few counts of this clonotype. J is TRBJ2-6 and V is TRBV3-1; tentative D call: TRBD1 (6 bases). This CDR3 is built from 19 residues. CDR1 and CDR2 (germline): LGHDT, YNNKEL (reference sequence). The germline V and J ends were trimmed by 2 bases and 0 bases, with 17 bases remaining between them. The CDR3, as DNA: TGTGCCAGCAGCCAAAATCAGGGGTTTTCTGCCTCTGGGGCCAACGTCCTGACTTTC. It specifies CASSQNQGFSASGANVLTF.

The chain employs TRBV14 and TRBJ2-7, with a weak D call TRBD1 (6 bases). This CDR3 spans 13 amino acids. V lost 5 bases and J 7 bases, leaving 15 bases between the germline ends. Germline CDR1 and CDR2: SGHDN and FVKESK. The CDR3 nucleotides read TGTGCCAGCAGCGGGACAAGGGCCATGGAGCAGTACTTC. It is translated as CASSGTRAMEQYF. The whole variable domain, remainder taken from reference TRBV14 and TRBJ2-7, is EAGVTQFPSHSVIEKGQTVTLRCDPISGHDNLYWYRRVMGKEIKFLLHFVKESKQDESGMPNNRFLAERTGGTYSTLKVQPAELEDSGVYFCASSGTRAMEQYFGPGTRLTVT.

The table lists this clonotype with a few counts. In DNA form, the CDR3 reads TGCAGTGCTACCTCTTTACTAGCGGACCTCACAGATACGCAGTATTTT. Amino acids: CSATSLLADLTDTQYF. The chain recombines TRBV20-1 with TRBJ2-3; the match to TRBD2 covers 8 bases. This CDR3 region has 16 residues. Germline values: CDR1 DFQATT, CDR2 SNEGSKA (reference sequence). V lost 4 bases and J lost 2; bases outside the gene matches: 11.

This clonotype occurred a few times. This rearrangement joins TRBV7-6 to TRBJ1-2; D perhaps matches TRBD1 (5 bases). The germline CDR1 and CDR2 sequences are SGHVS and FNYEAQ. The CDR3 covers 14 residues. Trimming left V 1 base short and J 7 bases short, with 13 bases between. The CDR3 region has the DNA TGTGCCAGCAGCTTAGGTCAGGGACGTTCTGGCTACACCTTC. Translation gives CASSLGQGRSGYTF.

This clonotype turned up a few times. CDR3 nucleotides: TGTGCCAGCAGCTTAGTAGCGGGGGGAAACACCGGGGAGCTGTTTTTT. Translation gives CASSLVAGGNTGELFF. J is TRBJ2-2 and V is TRBV7-8, with 10 bases that match TRBD2. The CDR3 has 16 amino acids. V lost 1 base to trimming and J lost 2 bases; unmatched junction nucleotides: 1. Looked up from germline, CDR1 is SGHVS and CDR2 is FQNEAQ.

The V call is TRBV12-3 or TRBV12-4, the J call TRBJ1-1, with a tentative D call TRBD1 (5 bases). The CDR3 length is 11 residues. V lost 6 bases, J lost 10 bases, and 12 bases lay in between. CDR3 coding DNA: TGTGCCAGCAGGACGGGACGGGGAGCTTTCTTT. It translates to CASRTGRGAFF.

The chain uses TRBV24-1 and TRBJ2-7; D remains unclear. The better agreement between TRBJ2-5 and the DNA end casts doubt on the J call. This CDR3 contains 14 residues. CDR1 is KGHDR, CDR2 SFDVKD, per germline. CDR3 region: CATSEDVVRATQYF. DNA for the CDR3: TGTGCCACCAGTGAGGACGTGGTAAGGGCGACCCAGTACTTC.

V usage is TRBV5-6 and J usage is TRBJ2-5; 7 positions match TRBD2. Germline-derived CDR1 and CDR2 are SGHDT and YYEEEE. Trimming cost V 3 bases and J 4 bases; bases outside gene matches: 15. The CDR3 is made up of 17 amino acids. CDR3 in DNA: TGTGCCAGCAGCTCCGAGGGGAGGGGCCCGTACCGAGAGACCCAGTACTTC. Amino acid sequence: CASSSEGRGPYRETQYF.

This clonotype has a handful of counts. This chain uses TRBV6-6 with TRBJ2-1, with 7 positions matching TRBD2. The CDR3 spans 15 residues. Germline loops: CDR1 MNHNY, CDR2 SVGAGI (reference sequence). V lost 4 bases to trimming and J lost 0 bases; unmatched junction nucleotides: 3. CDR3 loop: CASSSRGDSYNEQFF. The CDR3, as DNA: TGTGCCAGCAGTTCTCGGGGGGACTCCTACAATGAGCAGTTCTTC.

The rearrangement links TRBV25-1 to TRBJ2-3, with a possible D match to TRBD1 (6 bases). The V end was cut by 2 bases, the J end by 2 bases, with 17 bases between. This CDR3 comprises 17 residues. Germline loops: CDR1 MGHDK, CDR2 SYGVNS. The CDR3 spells CASSEGSGVLPTDTQYF. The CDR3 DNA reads TGTGCCAGCAGTGAAGGGTCAGGGGTCCTCCCCACAGATACGCAGTATTTT.

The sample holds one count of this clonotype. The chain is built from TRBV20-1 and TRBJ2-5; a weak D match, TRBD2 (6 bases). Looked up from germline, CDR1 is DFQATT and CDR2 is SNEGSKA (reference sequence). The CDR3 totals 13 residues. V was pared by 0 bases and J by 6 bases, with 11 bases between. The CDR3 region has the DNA TGCAGTGCTAGAGAGGAGGGAACCAAGACCCAGTACTTC. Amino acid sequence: CSAREEGTKTQYF.

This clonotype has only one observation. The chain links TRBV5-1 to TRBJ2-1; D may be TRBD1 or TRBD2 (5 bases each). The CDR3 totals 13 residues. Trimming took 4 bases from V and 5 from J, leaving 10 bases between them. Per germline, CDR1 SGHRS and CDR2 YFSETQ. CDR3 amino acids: CASSIGTNNEQFF. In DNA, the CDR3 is TGCGCCAGCAGCATCGGGACGAACAATGAGCAGTTCTTC.

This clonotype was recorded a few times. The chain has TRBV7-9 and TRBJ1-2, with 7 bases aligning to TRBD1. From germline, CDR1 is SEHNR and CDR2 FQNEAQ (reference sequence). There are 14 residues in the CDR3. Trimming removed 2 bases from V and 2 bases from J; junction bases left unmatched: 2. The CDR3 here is CASSLPTGNYGYTF. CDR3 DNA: TGTGCCAGCAGCTTACCGACAGGGAACTATGGCTACACCTTC. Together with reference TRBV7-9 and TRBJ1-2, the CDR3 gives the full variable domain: DTGVSQNPRHKITKRGQNVTFRCDPISEHNRLYWYRQTLGQGPEFLTYFQNEAQLEKSRLLSDRFSAERPKGSFSTLEIQRTEQGDSAMYLCASSLPTGNYGYTFGSGTRLTVV.

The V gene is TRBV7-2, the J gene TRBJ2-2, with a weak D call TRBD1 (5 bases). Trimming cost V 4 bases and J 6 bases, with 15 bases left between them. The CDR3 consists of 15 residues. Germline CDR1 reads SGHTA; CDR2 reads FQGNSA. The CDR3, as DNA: TGTGCCAGCAGCTCAAGAAGGGGCCGCGCCGGGGAGCTGTTTTTT. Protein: CASSSRRGRAGELFF. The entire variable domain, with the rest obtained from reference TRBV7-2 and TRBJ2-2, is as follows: GAGVSQSPSNKVTEKGKDVELRCDPISGHTALYWYRQSLGQGLEFLIYFQGNSAPDKSGLPSDRFSAERTGGSVSTLTIQRTQQEDSAVYLCASSSRRGRAGELFFGEGSRLTVL.

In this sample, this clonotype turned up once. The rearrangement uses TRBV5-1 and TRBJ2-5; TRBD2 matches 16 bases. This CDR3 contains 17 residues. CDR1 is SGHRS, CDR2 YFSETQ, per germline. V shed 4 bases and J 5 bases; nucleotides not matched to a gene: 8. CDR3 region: CASSLGLAGGSAETQYF. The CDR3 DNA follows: TGCGCCAGCAGCCTGGGACTAGCGGGGGGGTCCGCCGAGACCCAGTACTTC.

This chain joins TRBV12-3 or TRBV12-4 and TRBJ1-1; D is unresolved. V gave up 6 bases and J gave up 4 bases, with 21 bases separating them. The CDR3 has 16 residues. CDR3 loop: CASSTMSPSWGTEAFF. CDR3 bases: TGTGCCAGCAGCACTATGTCCCCCTCGTGGGGCACTGAAGCTTTCTTT.

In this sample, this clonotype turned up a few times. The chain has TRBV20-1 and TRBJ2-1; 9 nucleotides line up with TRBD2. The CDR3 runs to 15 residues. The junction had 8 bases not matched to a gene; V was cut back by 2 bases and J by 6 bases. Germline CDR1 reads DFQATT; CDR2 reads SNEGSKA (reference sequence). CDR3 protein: CSARYPAGGPNEQFF. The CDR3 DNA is TGCAGTGCTAGATATCCAGCGGGGGGACCCAATGAGCAGTTCTTC.

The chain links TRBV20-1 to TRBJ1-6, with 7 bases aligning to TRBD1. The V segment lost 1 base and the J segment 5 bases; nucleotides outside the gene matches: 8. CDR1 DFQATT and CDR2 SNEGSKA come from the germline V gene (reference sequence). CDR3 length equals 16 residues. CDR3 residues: CSARAVGTADNSPLHF. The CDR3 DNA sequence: TGCAGTGCTAGAGCTGTCGGGACAGCTGATAATTCACCCCTCCACTTT.

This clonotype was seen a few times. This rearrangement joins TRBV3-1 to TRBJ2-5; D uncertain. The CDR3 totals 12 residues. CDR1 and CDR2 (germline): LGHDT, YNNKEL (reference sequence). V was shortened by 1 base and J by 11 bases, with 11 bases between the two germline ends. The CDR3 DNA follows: TGTGCCAGCAGCCAAGGCCCCAATGAGCAGTACTTC. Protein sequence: CASSQGPNEQYF.

CDR3 sequence (DNA): TGTGCCAGCAGCTTAGGGTTCGCTTCCTACAATGAGCAGTTCTTC. This encodes CASSLGFASYNEQFF. J is TRBJ2-1 and V is TRBV7-2; D ambiguous. The CDR3 is 15 amino acids. Trimming pared 1 base from V and 1 base from J, leaving 8 bases between. Germline CDR1 is SGHTA and CDR2 is FQGNSA.

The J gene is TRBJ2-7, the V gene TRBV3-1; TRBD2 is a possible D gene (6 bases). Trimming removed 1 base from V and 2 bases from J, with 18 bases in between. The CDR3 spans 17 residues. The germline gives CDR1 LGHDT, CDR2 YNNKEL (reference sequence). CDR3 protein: CASSQGLVVGGTYEQYF. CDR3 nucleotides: TGTGCCAGCAGCCAAGGCTTGGTAGTGGGGGGTACCTACGAGCAGTACTTC.